Listed here are 30 T cell receptor beta chains from one sample, sequenced in a study of blood T cell repertoires in COVID-19. Clones were sequenced by immunoSEQ multiplex PCR, and TCRdb holds only the in-frame ones, with some missing. The sample shows approximately 320,000 clones, 70% to 90% of them seen only once. Material: peripheral blood. The receptors originated from a human donor in a cohort sampled during active COVID-19.

The V and J genes are TRBV20-1 and TRBJ1-2; TRBD1 aligns across 8 bases. The trim removed 3 bases at V and 6 bases at J, leaving 12 bases unmatched. The germline V gene has CDR1 DFQATT and CDR2 SNEGSKA (reference sequence). The CDR3 sequence is 15 residues long. This CDR3 reads CSASGKGRGPNGYTF. CDR3 DNA sequence: TGCAGTGCTAGTGGAAAGGGCAGGGGGCCGAATGGCTACACCTTC.

CDR3 sequence: CASTVSGAETQYF. CDR3 DNA sequence: TGTGCCAGCACCGTTAGCGGGGCTGAGACCCAGTACTTC. The chain couples TRBV6-5 to TRBJ2-5; 8 bases align to TRBD2. Germline-derived CDR1 and CDR2 are MNHEY and SVGAGI. The CDR3 loop spans 13 amino acids. V lost 7 bases to trimming and J lost 5 bases; unmatched junction nucleotides: 6.

This chain links TRBV5-5 with TRBJ2-5; 11 nucleotides match TRBD2. Per germline, CDR1 SGHKS and CDR2 YYEKEE (reference sequence). V lost 5 bases to trimming and J lost 4 bases; unmatched junction nucleotides: 10. This CDR3 is built from 16 residues. The CDR3 DNA reads as TGTGCCAGCAGGTTTCAAACGACTAGCGGGGCAGAGACCCAGTACTTC. Amino acids: CASRFQTTSGAETQYF. Combining the CDR3 with reference TRBV5-5 and TRBJ2-5 gives the whole variable domain DAGVTQSPTHLIKTRGQQVTLRCSPISGHKSVSWYQQVLGQGPQFIFQYYEKEERGRGNFPDRFSARQFPNYSSELNVNALLLGDSALYLCASRFQTTSGAETQYFGPGTRLLVL.

The chain carries TRBV6-6 and TRBJ1-1; D remains unclear. Per germline, CDR1 MNHNY and CDR2 SVGAGI (reference sequence). V was shortened by 7 bases and J by 1 base, with 10 bases between the two germline ends. The CDR3 totals 13 residues. The CDR3 loop is CASKDGKNTEAFF. The CDR3 coding sequence is TGTGCCAGCAAAGACGGGAAGAACACTGAAGCTTTCTTT.

The V and J genes are TRBV15 and TRBJ2-7; D gene ambiguous. Looked up from germline, CDR1 is LNHNV and CDR2 is YYDKDF (reference sequence). Trimming cost V 5 bases and J 2 bases, with 13 bases left between them. This CDR3 region has 14 residues. The DNA of the CDR3 is TGTGCCACCAGCCTGCGAAGAGCAACCTACGAGCAGTACTTC. It is translated as CATSLRRATYEQYF.

This clone was picked up one time. The V gene is TRBV6-1, the J gene TRBJ2-5, with 10 bases aligning to TRBD2. J was trimmed by 1 base and V by 3 bases; bases with no gene match: 5. The germline V gene has CDR1 MNHNS and CDR2 SASEGT. This CDR3 has 16 residues. The CDR3 nucleotides are TGTGCCAGCAGTGACCGTCCTAGCGGGGGCCAAGAGACCCAGTACTTC. Translation gives CASSDRPSGGQETQYF.

This chain uses TRBV27 with TRBJ1-5, with a possible D match to TRBD1 (6 bases). The length of the CDR3 is 14 residues. Germline assignment: CDR1 MNHEY and CDR2 SMNVEV (reference sequence). Trimming left V 1 base short and J 6 bases short, with 10 bases between. The CDR3 region is CASSLWGPSQPQHF. CDR3 bases: TGTGCCAGCAGTTTATGGGGGCCGAGTCAGCCCCAGCATTTT.

The gene calls are TRBV3-1 (or the pseudogene TRBV3-2) and TRBJ1-2, with 8 nucleotides matching TRBD1. V dropped 4 bases and J dropped 8; count of bases not matched to a gene: 9. The CDR3 has 14 residues. The germline CDR1 and CDR2 sequences are LGHDT and YNNKEL (reference sequence). The chain's CDR3 is CASSPERTGRGYTF. In DNA form, the CDR3 reads TGTGCCAGCAGCCCCGAACGGACAGGGAGAGGCTACACCTTC.

V usage is TRBV7-2 and J usage is TRBJ1-2; D not resolved. The CDR3 length is 15 residues. CDR1 and CDR2 (germline): SGHTA, FQGNSA. The V end was cut by 2 bases, the J end by 4 bases, with 14 bases between. The CDR3 nucleotides read TGTGCCAGCAGCTTAATGGGGAGGAATGGCTATGGCTACACCTTC. Its protein product is CASSLMGRNGYGYTF.

The chain employs TRBV7-3 and TRBJ2-7; TRBD2 matches at 7 bases. Germline V gives CDR1 SGHTA, CDR2 FQGTGA. Trimming at V came to 3 bases and at J to 5 bases, leaving 7 bases not matched to a gene. This CDR3 region has 14 residues. The CDR3: CASSLGGNPDEQYF. CDR3 coding DNA: TGTGCCAGCAGCTTGGGAGGGAACCCGGACGAGCAGTACTTC.

The chain carries TRBV7-9 and TRBJ1-4; D may be TRBD1 (5 bases). Germline CDR1 and CDR2: SEHNR and FQNEAQ (reference sequence). This CDR3 is 13 amino acids long. V was trimmed by 6 bases and J by 4 bases, leaving 9 bases between them. DNA of the CDR3: TGTGCCAGCAGGCGGGGGGGTAATGAAAAACTGTTTTTT. This codes for CASRRGGNEKLFF.

The rearrangement links TRBV6-5 to TRBJ1-1; D may be TRBD1 (5 bases). Trimming cost V 7 bases and J 8 bases, with 11 bases left between them. Per the germline V gene, CDR1 is MNHEY and CDR2 is SVGAGI. This CDR3 region has 11 residues. CDR3 amino acids: CASTPTVEAFF. The CDR3 bases are TGTGCCAGCACCCCGACAGTCGAAGCTTTCTTT.

The chain combines TRBV5-8 with TRBJ1-1; D is undetermined. The CDR3 spans 20 residues. Germline CDR1 SGHTS, CDR2 YDEGEE. The ends were cut back, 2 bases at V and 4 bases at J, with 30 bases in the middle. CDR3 protein: CASSLGPGRVALIISTEAFF. Here the CDR3 DNA reads TGTGCCAGCAGCTTAGGCCCTGGGCGGGTGGCCCTGATAATAAGCACTGAAGCTTTCTTT.

The gene calls are TRBV30 and TRBJ1-5; D is unresolved. Looked up from germline, CDR1 is GTSNPN and CDR2 is SVGIG (reference sequence). The CDR3 length is 14 residues. The V end lost 0 bases, the J end lost 8 bases, and 14 bases lay between the germline ends. The CDR3 loop is CAWSVRSVLEPQHF. CDR3 sequence (DNA): TGTGCCTGGAGTGTACGGAGCGTTTTGGAGCCCCAGCATTTT.

The chain employs TRBV18 and TRBJ2-3; D remains unclear. This CDR3 comprises 13 residues. Deletions cut 2 bases from V and 6 bases from J, with 9 bases between. Germline CDR1 is KGHSH and CDR2 is LQKENI. CDR3 coding DNA: TGTGCCAGCTCACCATACGAGGAGGATACGCAGTATTTT. It translates to CASSPYEEDTQYF.

V is TRBV19 and J is TRBJ2-5; D ambiguous. This CDR3 contains 15 residues. The germline gives CDR1 LNHDA, CDR2 SQIVND (reference sequence). Between the trimmed V and J ends, which lost 1 base and 4 bases, there was a span of 13 bases. This CDR3 is CASSIVFGLVETQYF. Here the CDR3 DNA reads TGTGCCAGTAGTATAGTGTTCGGTCTGGTAGAGACCCAGTACTTC.

The gene calls are TRBV14 and TRBJ2-1; 12 bases are shared with TRBD2. This CDR3 is 15 amino acids long. From germline, CDR1 is SGHDN and CDR2 FVKESK. V lost 4 bases to trimming and J lost 9 bases; unmatched junction nucleotides: 7. CDR3 residues: CASSRLTSGGTEQFF. DNA for the CDR3: TGTGCCAGCAGCCGCCTGACTAGCGGGGGAACTGAGCAGTTCTTC. Supplemented by reference TRBV14 and TRBJ2-1, the full variable domain reads EAGVTQFPSHSVIEKGQTVTLRCDPISGHDNLYWYRRVMGKEIKFLLHFVKESKQDESGMPNNRFLAERTGGTYSTLKVQPAELEDSGVYFCASSRLTSGGTEQFFGPGTRLTVL.

J is TRBJ2-2 and V is TRBV24-1; TRBD1 matches at 7 bases. V lost 4 bases, J lost 2 bases, and 6 bases stayed unmatched. The CDR3 runs to 16 residues. Germline V gene data show CDR1 as KGHDR and CDR2 as SFDVKD. DNA for the CDR3: TGTGCCACCAGTGACCTGACAGGGAAAAACACCGGGGAGCTGTTTTTT. Residues: CATSDLTGKNTGELFF.

This rearrangement joins TRBV19 to TRBJ2-1; D not certain. Germline assignment: CDR1 LNHDA and CDR2 SQIVND (reference sequence). The CDR3 has 13 amino acids. Trimming cost V 3 bases and J 4 bases, with 7 bases left between them. The CDR3 DNA follows: TGTGCCAGTAGTATGCGTGCTTACAATGAGCAGTTCTTC. Amino acid sequence: CASSMRAYNEQFF.

The J gene is TRBJ2-3, the V gene TRBV7-9, with D perhaps TRBD2 (6 bases). This CDR3 spans 12 amino acids. Trimming took off 2 bases at V and 6 bases at J, with 6 bases between the two ends. Germline V CDR1 and CDR2: SEHNR, FQNEAQ (reference sequence). CDR3 in DNA: TGTGCCAGCAGCTTACGGGAGGATACGCAGTATTTT. Amino acids: CASSLREDTQYF.

This chain joins TRBV2 and TRBJ2-3, with 10 bases identical to TRBD2. The CDR3 consists of 15 residues. With 2 bases clipped from V and 1 base from J, the junction kept 0 bases outside the gene matches. The germline gives CDR1 SNHLY, CDR2 FYNNEI. The CDR3 DNA reads as TGTGCCAGCAGTGAACTAGCGGGAGGCACAGATACGCAGTATTTT. Translation: CASSELAGGTDTQYF.

This chain's CDR3 is CASKEGPISRGYTF. In nucleotides, the CDR3 is TGTGCCTCCAAGGAGGGTCCCATATCTCGCGGCTACACCTTC. This rearrangement joins TRBV10-3 to TRBJ1-2, with D unresolved. This CDR3 has 14 amino acids. Trimming removed 11 bases from V and 8 bases from J, with 24 bases in between. Germline V gives CDR1 ENHRY, CDR2 SYGVKD.

V gene TRBV14 combines with J gene TRBJ2-7, with D possibly matching TRBD2 (6 bases). In germline, CDR1 is SGHDN, CDR2 FVKESK. The CDR3 runs 13 residues. With 3 bases removed from V and 1 base from J, the gap between germline ends came to 7 bases. The CDR3 spells CASSHGGSYEQYF. The DNA of the CDR3 is TGTGCCAGCAGCCATGGGGGGTCCTACGAGCAGTACTTC.

This chain connects TRBV21-1 to TRBJ1-3; the D call of TRBD1 is as the table states it, not checked on the DNA. TRBV21-1 is designated a pseudogene. The CDR3 is 13 amino acids. CDR3 nucleotide sequence: TGTGCCATTGGGGGCAGGGGGCGAGACACCATATATTTT. Protein product: CAIGGRGRDTIYF.

This chain uses TRBV6-5 with TRBJ1-4; 9 positions match TRBD1. Per the germline V gene, CDR1 is MNHEY and CDR2 is SVGAGI. V lost 7 bases and J lost 9; bases outside the gene matches: 9. This CDR3 has 14 residues. In DNA, the CDR3 is TGTGCCAGCACCCGAACTGGACAGGGGCAAAAACTGTTTTTT. Translation: CASTRTGQGQKLFF.

The chain has TRBV9 and TRBJ2-3; 8 bases agree with TRBD2. Germline CDR1 is SGDLS and CDR2 is YYNGEE. Trimming took 0 bases from V and 6 from J; bases not matched to a gene: 3. The CDR3 totals 14 residues. CDR3 protein: CASSVEVAGDTQYF. DNA of the CDR3: TGTGCCAGCAGCGTAGAGGTAGCGGGGGATACGCAGTATTTT.

This rearrangement joins TRBV2 to TRBJ2-3; TRBD2 aligns across 12 bases. The CDR3 has 16 residues. With 6 bases clipped from V and 4 bases from J, the junction kept 8 bases outside the gene matches. CDR1 is SNHLY, CDR2 FYNNEI, per germline. The CDR3 DNA reads as TGTGCCAGCAGAAAAGGGCTAGCGGGGGGGTCAGATACGCAGTATTTT. Amino acids: CASRKGLAGGSDTQYF. Complete variable domain (other parts from reference TRBV2 and TRBJ2-3): EPEVTQTPSHQVTQMGQEVILRCVPISNHLYFYWYRQILGQKVEFLVSFYNNEISEKSEIFDDQFSVERPDGSNFTLKIRSTKLEDSAMYFCASRKGLAGGSDTQYFGPGTRLTVL.

V usage is TRBV30 and J usage is TRBJ1-2; weak D call: TRBD1 (5 bases). V was cut by 4 bases and J by 5 bases, with 11 bases left in between. Germline V gene data show CDR1 as GTSNPN and CDR2 as SVGIG (reference sequence). The CDR3 loop spans 12 amino acids. The CDR3, as DNA: TGTGCCTGGACCGGGGGAGGGTATGGCTACACCTTC. This sequence encodes CAWTGGGYGYTF.

The chain employs TRBV19 and TRBJ1-5; TRBD1 aligns across 7 bases. The V gene end was trimmed by 3 bases and the J gene end by 1 base; junction bases not matched to a gene: 3. Germline lookup yields CDR1 LNHDA and CDR2 SQIVND (reference sequence). There are 15 residues in the CDR3. The CDR3 DNA follows: TGTGCCAGTAGTATCAGGGGGGCGAGCAATCAGCCCCAGCATTTT. It codes for CASSIRGASNQPQHF.

The CDR3 region has the DNA TGTGCCAGCAGCTTATTAGGGGGCAGTCACTATGGCTACACCTTC. This codes for CASSLLGGSHYGYTF. The chain is built from TRBV7-2 and TRBJ1-2, with 7 bases fitting TRBD1. This CDR3 has 15 amino acids. The trim removed 2 bases at V and 3 bases at J, leaving 6 bases unmatched. CDR1 is SGHTA and CDR2 is FQGNSA in the germline V gene.